This T cell receptor beta chain was documented in a study of cytomegalovirus exposure and HLA in healthy donors. Study-level findings and limits: In vitro testing confirmed a few CMV-associated chains as specific for CMV antigens.

The assay was immunoSEQ multiplex PCR, and TCRdb's table has in-frame clones only and misses some. Here the sample spans 190,000 or so clones, about 86% being singletons. The V segment lost 7 bases and the J segment 1 base; nucleotides outside the gene matches: 3. Germline V lookup: CDR1 MNHEY, CDR2 SMNVEV (reference sequence). The CDR3 extends over 14 amino acids. The sample holds one count of this clone. The antigen remains undetermined. This chain links TRBV27 with TRBJ2-3; 9 nucleotides line up with TRBD1. The clonotype comes from a woman aged 18-29 years in good health and CMV-seropositive. The sequenced sample was PBMCs. DNA of the CDR3: TGTGCCAGCACCCGGGACAGGGGCACAGATACGCAGTATTTT. Translation gives CASTRDRGTDTQYF.